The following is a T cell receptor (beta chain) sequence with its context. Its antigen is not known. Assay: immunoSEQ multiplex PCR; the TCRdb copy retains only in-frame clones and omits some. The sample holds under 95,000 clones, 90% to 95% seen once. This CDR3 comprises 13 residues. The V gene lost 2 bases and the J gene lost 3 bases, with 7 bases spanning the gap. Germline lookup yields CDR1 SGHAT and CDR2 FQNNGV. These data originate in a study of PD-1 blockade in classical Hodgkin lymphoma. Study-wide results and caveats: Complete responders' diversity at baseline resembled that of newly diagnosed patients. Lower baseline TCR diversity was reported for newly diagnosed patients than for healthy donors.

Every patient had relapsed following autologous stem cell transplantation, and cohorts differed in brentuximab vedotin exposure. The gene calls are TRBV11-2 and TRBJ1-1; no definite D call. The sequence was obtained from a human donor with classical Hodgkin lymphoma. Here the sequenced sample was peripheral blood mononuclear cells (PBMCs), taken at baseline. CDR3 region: CASSLYWDTEAFF. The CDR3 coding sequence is TGTGCCAGCAGCTTATACTGGGACACTGAAGCTTTCTTT.